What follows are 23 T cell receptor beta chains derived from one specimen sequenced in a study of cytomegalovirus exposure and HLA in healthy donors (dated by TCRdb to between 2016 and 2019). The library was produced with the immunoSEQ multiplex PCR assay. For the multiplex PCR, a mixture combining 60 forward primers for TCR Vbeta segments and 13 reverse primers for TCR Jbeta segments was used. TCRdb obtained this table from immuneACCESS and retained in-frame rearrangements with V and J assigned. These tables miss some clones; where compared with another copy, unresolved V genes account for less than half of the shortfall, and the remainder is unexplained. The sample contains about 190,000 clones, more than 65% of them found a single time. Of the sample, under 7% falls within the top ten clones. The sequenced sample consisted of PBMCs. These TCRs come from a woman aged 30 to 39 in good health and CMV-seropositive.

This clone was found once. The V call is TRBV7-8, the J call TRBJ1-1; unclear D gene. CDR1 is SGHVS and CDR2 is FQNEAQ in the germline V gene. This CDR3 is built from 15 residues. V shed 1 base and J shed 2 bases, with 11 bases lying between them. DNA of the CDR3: TGTGCCAGCAGCTTAGACATGGCGGGAAACACTGAAGCTTTCTTT. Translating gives CASSLDMAGNTEAFF. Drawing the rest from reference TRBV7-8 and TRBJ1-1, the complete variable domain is GAGVSQSPRYKVAKRGQDVALRCDPISGHVSLFWYQQALGQGPEFLTYFQNEAQLDKSGLPSDRFFAERPEGSVSTLKIQRTQQEDSAVYLCASSLDMAGNTEAFFGQGTRLTVV.

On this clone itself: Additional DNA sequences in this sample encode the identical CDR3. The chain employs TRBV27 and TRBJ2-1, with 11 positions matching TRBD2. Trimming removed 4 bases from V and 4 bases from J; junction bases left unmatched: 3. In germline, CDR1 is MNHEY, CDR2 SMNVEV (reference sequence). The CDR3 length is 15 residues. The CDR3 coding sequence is TGTGCCAGCAGTTCCGGGACTAGCGGTTACAATGAGCAGTTCTTC. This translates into CASSSGTSGYNEQFF.

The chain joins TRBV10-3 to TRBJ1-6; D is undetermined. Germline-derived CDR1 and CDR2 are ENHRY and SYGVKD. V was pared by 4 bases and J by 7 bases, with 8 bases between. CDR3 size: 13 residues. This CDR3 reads CAISGGGNSPLHF. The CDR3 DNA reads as TGTGCCATCAGTGGTGGCGGGAATTCACCCCTCCACTTT.

This chain's CDR3 is CAIRQDPVNNEQFF. The CDR3 coding sequence is TGTGCCATCAGACAGGACCCGGTTAACAATGAGCAGTTCTTC. The chain joins TRBV10-3 to TRBJ2-1; D is perhaps TRBD1 (5 bases). The germline CDR1 and CDR2 sequences are ENHRY and SYGVKD. This CDR3 spans 14 amino acids. V shed 6 bases and J shed 5 bases, with 14 bases lying between them.

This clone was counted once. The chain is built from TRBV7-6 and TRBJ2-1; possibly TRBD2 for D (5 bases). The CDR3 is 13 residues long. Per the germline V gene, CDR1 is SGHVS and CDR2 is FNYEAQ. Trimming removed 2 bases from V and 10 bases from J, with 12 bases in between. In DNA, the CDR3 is TGTGCCAGCAGCTTAACGGGATTGGGGGAGCAGTTCTTC. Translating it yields CASSLTGLGEQFF. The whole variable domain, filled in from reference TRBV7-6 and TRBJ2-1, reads GAGVSQSPRYKVTKRGQDVALRCDPISGHVSLYWYRQALGQGPEFLTYFNYEAQQDKSGLPNDRFSAERPEGSISTLTIQRTEQRDSAMYRCASSLTGLGEQFFGPGTRLTVL.

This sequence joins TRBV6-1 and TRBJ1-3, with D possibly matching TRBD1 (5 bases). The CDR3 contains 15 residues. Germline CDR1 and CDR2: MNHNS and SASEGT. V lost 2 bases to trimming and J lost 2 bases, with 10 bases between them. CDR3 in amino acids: CASSEMGGPGNTIYF. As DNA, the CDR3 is TGTGCCAGCAGTGAAATGGGGGGTCCTGGAAACACCATATATTTT.

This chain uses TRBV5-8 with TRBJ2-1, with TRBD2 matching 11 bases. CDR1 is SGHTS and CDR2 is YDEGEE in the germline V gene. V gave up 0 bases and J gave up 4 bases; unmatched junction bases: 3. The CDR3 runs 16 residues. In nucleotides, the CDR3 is TGTGCCAGCAGCTTGGAAACTAGCGGGAGATACAATGAGCAGTTCTTC. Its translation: CASSLETSGRYNEQFF.

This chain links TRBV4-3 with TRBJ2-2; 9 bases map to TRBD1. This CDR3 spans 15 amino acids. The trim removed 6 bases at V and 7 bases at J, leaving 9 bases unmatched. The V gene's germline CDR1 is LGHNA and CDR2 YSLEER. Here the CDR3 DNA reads TGCGCCAGCAGTCAGGACAGGGGTGGCGGCGGGGAGCTGTTTTTT. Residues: CASSQDRGGGGELFF.

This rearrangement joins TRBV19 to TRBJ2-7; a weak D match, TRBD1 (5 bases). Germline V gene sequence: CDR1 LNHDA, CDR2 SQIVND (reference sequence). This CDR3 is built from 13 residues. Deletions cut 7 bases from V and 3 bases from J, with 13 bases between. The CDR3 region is CASKRQGGYEQYF. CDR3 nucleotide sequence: TGTGCCAGTAAACGGCAGGGCGGCTACGAGCAGTACTTC.

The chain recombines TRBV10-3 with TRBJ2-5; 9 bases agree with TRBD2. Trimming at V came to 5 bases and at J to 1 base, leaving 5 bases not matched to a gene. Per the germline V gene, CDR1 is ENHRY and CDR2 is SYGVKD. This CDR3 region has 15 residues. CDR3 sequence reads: CAISKTSGGQETQYF. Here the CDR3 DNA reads TGTGCCATCAGTAAGACTAGCGGCGGCCAAGAGACCCAGTACTTC.

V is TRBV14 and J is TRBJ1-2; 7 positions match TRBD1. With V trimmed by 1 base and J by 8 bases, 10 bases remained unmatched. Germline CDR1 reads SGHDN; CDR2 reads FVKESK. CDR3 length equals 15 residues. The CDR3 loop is CASSQVTRGLKGYTF. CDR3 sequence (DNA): TGTGCCAGCAGCCAAGTCACAAGGGGGCTGAAGGGCTACACCTTC.

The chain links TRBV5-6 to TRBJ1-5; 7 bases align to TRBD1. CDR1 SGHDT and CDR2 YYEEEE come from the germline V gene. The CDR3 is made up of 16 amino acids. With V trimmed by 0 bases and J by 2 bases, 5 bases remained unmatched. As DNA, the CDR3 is TGTGCCAGCAGCTTGGGGACAGGTTACGGCAATCAGCCCCAGCATTTT. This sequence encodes CASSLGTGYGNQPQHF.

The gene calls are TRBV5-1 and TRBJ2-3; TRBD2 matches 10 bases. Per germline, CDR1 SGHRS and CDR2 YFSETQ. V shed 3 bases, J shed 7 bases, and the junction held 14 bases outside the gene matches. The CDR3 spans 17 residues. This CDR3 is CASSSSLAGIPLNTQYF. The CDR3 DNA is TGCGCCAGCAGCTCCTCACTAGCGGGGATCCCCTTGAATACGCAGTATTTT.

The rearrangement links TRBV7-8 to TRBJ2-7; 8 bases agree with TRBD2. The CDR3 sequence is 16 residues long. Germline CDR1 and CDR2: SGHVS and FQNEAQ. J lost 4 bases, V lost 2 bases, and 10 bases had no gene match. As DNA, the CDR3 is TGTGCCAGCAGCTTATCCAGGAATAGCGGGGATTACGAGCAGTACTTC. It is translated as CASSLSRNSGDYEQYF.

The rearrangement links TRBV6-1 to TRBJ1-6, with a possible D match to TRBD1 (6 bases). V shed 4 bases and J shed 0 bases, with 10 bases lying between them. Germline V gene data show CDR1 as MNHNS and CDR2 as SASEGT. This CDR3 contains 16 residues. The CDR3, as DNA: TGTGCCAGCAGTGGGCACAGGGTCTCCTATAATTCACCCCTCCACTTT. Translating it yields CASSGHRVSYNSPLHF.

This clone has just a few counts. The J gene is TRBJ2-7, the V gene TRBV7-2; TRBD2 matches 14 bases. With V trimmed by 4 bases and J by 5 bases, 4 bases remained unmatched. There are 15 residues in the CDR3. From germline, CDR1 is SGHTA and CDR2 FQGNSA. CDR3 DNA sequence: TGTGCCAGCAGCTCCTCGGGACTAGCGGGGGACGAGCAGTACTTC. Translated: CASSSSGLAGDEQYF.

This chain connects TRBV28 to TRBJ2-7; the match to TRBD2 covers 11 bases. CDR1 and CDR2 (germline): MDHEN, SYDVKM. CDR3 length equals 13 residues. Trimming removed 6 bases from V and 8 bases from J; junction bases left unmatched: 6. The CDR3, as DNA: TGTGCCAGCAGGGTAGCGGGAGGGGGGCAGCAGTACTTC. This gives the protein CASRVAGGGQQYF.

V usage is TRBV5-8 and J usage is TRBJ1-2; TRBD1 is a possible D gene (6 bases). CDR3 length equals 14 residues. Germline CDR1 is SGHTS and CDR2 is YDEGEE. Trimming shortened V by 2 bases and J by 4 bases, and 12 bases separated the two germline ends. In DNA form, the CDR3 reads TGTGCCAGCAGCTTCGGGGGGCAGGTCTATGGCTACACCTTC. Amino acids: CASSFGGQVYGYTF.

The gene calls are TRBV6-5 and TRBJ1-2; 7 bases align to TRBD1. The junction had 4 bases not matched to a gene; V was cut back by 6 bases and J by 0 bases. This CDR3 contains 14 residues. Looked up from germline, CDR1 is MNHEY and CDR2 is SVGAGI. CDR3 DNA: TGTGCCAGCAGACGGGACAGAGCTAACTATGGCTACACCTTC. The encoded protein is CASRRDRANYGYTF.

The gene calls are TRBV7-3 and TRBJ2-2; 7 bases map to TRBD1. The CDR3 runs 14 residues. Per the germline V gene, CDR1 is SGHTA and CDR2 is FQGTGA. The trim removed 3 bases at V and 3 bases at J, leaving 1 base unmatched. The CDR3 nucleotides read TGTGCCAGCAGCTTTACAGGGGACACCGGGGAGCTGTTTTTT. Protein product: CASSFTGDTGELFF.

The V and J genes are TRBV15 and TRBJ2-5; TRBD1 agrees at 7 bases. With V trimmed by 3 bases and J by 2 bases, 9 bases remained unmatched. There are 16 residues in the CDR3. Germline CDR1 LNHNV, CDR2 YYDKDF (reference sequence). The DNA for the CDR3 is TGTGCCACCAGCAGCCAAATCCTGGGACAGCAAGAGACCCAGTACTTC. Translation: CATSSQILGQQETQYF. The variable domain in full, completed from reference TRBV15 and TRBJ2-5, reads DAMVIQNPRYQVTQFGKPVTLSCSQTLNHNVMYWYQQKSSQAPKLLFHYYDKDFNNEADTPDNFQSRRPNTSFCFLDIRSPGLGDTAMYLCATSSQILGQQETQYFGPGTRLLVL.

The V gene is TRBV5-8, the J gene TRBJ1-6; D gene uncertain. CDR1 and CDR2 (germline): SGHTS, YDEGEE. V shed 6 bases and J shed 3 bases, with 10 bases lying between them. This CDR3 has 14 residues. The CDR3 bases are TGTGCCAGCAAAAAGAGCCGCTATAATTCACCCCTCCACTTT. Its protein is CASKKSRYNSPLHF.

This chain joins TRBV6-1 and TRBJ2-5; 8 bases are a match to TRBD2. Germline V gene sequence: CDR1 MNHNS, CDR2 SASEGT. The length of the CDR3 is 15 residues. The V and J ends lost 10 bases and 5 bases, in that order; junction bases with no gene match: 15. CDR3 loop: CATTLRAGGLETQYF. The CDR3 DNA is TGTGCCACCACCTTGAGGGCGGGGGGCTTGGAGACCCAGTACTTC.